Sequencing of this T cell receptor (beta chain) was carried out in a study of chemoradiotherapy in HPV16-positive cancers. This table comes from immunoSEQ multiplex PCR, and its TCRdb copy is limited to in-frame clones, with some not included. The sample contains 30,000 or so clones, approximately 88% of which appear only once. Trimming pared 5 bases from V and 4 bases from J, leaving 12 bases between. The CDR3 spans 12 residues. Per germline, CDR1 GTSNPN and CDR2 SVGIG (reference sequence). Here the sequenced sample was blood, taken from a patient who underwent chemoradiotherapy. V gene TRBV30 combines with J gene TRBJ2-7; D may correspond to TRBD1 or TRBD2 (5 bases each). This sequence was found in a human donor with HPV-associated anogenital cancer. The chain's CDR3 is CAWSGTGYEQYV. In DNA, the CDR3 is TGTGCCTGGTCCGGGACCGGGTACGAGCAGTACGTC.